This T cell receptor (beta chain) was documented in a study of T cells in Graves' hyperthyroidism and ophthalmopathy. There are many counts of this clonotype. Researchers amplified the TCR beta CDR3 regions from RNA transcripts. The TCR CDR3 was amplified in a first-round RT-PCR using the HTBI primer set. In TCRdb, the multiplex PCR reads were re-called with MiXCR into one record per CDR3 protein. The sample carries a few hundred thousand distinct CDR3 sequences, 15% to 19% recorded once. The CDR3 is made up of 15 amino acids. Trimming stripped 0 bases from V and 6 bases from J, with 14 bases between. Looked up from germline, CDR1 is SEHNR and CDR2 is FQNEAQ (reference sequence). Researchers barred patients who had uncontrolled infection, other autoimmune disease, pregnancy or lactation.

The sample was blood. The clonotype comes from a woman between 18 and 30 years old with Graves' hyperthyroidism that later progressed to Graves' ophthalmopathy. The V gene is TRBV7-9, the J gene TRBJ2-5, with D unresolved. Here the CDR3 DNA reads TGTGCCAGCAGCTTAGCTAGCACCCCACCACAGACCCAGTACTTC. Amino acid sequence: CASSLASTPPQTQYF.